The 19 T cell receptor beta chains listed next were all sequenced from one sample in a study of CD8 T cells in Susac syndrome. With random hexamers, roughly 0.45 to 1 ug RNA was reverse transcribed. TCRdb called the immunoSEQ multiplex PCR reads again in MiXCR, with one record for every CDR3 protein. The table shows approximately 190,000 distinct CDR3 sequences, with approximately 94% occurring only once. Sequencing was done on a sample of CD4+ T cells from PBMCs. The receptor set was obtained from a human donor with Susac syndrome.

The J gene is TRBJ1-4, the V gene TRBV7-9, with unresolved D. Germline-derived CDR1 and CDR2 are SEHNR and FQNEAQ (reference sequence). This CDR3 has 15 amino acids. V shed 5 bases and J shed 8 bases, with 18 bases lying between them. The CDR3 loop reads CASSPGGSSGEKLFF. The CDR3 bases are TGTGCCAGCAGCCCCGGCGGATCGTCTGGGGAAAAACTGTTTTTT.

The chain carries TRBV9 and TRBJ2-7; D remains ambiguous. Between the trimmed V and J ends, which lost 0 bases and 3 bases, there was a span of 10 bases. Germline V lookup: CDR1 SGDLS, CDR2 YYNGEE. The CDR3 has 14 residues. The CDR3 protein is CASSVAGKDYEQYF. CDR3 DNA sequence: TGTGCCAGCAGCGTAGCTGGAAAGGACTACGAGCAGTACTTC.

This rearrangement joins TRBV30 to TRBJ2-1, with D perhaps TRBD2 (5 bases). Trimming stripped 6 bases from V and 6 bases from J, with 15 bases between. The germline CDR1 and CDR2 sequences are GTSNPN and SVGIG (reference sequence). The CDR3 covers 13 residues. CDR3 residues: CACHGERRNEQFF. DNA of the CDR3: TGTGCCTGCCATGGGGAGAGACGCAATGAGCAGTTCTTC.

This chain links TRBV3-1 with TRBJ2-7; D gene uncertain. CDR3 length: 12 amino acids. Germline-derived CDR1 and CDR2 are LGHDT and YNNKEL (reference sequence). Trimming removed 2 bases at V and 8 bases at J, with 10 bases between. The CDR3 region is CASSQPPLQQYF. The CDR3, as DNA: TGTGCCAGCAGCCAACCCCCCTTACAGCAGTACTTC.

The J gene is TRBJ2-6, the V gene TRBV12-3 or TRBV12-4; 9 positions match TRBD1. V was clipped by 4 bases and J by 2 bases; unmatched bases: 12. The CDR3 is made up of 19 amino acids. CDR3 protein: CASSSNSGQGAAGANVLTF. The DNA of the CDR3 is TGTGCCAGCAGTTCGAATTCGGGACAGGGAGCTGCTGGGGCCAACGTCCTGACTTTC.

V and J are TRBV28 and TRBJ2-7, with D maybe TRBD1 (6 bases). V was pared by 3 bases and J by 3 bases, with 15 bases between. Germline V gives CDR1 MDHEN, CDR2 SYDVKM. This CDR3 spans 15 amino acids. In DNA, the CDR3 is TGTGCCAGCAGTTTGGTGCAGGGGTCGATCTACGAGCAGTACTTC. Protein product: CASSLVQGSIYEQYF.

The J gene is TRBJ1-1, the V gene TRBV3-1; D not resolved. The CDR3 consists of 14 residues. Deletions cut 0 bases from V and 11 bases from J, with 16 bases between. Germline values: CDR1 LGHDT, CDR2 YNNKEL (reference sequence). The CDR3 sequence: CASSQESRSGEAFF. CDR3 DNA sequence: TGTGCCAGCAGCCAAGAAAGCAGGTCTGGGGAGGCTTTCTTT.

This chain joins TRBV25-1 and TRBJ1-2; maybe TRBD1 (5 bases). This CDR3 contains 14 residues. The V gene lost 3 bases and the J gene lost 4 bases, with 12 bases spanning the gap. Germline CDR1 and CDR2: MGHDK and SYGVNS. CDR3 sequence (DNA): TGTGCCAGCAGTGAGGGGGGTACCTTCTATGGCTACACCTTC. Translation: CASSEGGTFYGYTF.

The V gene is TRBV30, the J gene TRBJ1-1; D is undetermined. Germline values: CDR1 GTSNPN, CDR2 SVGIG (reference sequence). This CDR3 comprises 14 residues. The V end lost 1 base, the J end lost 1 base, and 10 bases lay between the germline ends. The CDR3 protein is CAWSEALTNTEAFF. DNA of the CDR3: TGTGCCTGGAGTGAGGCTTTAACGAACACTGAAGCTTTCTTT.

The CDR3 region is CASSRGAEAFF. In DNA, the CDR3 is TGTGCCAGCAGTCGAGGGGCTGAAGCTTTCTTT. The chain links TRBV12-3 or TRBV12-4 to TRBJ1-1, with a tentative D call TRBD1 (5 bases). The CDR3 sequence is 11 residues long. Trimming cost V 5 bases and J 6 bases, with 7 bases left between them.

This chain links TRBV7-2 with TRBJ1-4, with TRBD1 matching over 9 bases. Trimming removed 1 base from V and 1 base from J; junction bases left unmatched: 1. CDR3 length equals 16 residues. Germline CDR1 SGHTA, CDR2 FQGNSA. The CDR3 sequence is CASSLVGQGTNEKLFF. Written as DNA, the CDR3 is TGTGCCAGCAGCTTAGTGGGACAGGGAACTAATGAAAAACTGTTTTTT.

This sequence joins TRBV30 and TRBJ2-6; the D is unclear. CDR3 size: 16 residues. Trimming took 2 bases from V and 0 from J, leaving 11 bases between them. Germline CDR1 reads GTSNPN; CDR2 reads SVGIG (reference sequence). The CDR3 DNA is TGTGCCTGGAGTCCAACGTTTGCCTCTGGGGCCAACGTCCTGACTTTC. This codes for CAWSPTFASGANVLTF.

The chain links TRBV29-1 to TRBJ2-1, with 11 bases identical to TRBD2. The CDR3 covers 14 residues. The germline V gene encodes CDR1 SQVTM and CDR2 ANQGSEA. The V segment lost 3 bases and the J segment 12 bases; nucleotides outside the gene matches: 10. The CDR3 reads CSVDRTSGPIVQFF. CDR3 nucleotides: TGCAGCGTTGATAGGACTAGCGGGCCAATTGTGCAGTTCTTC.

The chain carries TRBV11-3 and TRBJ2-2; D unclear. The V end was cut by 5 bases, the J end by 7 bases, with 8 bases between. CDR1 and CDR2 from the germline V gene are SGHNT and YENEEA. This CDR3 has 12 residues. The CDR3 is CASSINIGELFF. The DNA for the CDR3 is TGTGCCAGCAGCATAAATATCGGGGAGCTGTTTTTT.

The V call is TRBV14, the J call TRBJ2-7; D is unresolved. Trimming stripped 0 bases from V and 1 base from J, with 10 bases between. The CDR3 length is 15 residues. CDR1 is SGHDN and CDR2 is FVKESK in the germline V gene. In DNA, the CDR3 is TGTGCCAGCAGCCAAGATACTGGTTTATCCTACGAGCAGTACTTC. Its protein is CASSQDTGLSYEQYF. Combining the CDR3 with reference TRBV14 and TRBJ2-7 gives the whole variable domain EAGVTQFPSHSVIEKGQTVTLRCDPISGHDNLYWYRRVMGKEIKFLLHFVKESKQDESGMPNNRFLAERTGGTYSTLKVQPAELEDSGVYFCASSQDTGLSYEQYFGPGTRLTVT.

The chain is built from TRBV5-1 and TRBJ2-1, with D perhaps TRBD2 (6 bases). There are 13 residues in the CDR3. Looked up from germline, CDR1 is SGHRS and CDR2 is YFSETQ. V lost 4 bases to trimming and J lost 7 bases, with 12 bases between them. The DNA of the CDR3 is TGCGCCAGCAGCCTAGCGATTGGAAATGAGCAGTTCTTC. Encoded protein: CASSLAIGNEQFF. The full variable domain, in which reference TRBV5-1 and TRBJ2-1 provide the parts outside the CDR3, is KAGVTQTPRYLIKTRGQQVTLSCSPISGHRSVSWYQQTPGQGLQFLFEYFSETQRNKGNFPGRFSGRQFSNSRSEMNVSTLELGDSALYLCASSLAIGNEQFFGPGTRLTVL.

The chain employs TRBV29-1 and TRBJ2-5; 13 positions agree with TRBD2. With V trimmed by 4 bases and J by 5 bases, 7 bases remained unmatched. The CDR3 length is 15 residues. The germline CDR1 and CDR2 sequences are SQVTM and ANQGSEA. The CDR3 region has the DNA TGCAGCGTTGGACTAGCGGGGGGCCTGGGGGAGACCCAGTACTTC. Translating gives CSVGLAGGLGETQYF.

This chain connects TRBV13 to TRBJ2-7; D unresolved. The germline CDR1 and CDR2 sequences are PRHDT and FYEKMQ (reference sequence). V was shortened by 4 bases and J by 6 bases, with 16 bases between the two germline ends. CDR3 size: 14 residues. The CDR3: CASSSDIGLGEQYF. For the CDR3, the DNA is TGTGCCAGCAGCTCCGATATTGGTCTGGGCGAGCAGTACTTC.

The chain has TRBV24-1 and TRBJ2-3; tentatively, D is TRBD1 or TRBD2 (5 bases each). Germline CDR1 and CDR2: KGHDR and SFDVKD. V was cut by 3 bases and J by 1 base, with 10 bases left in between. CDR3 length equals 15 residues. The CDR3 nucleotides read TGTGCCACCAGTGATAACAGAGGGGGCACAGATACGCAGTATTTT. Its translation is CATSDNRGGTDTQYF.